This TCR beta chain was identified during a study of T cell responses to AZD1222 COVID-19 vaccine. Study-level points and caveats: Most donors were white British, females outnumbered males, and clonal diversity was possibly underestimated. Rises in breadth and depth of Spike-specific TCRs came after two AZD1222 doses. CD4 TCRs linked to vaccination spanned spike, dominating at 160-218 and 743-854.

About this clone: What it recognizes is unknown.

Assay used: immunoSEQ multiplex PCR; TCRdb lists only in-frame clones, some missing. The repertoire holds about 99,000 clones, with roughly nine tenths as singletons. Trimming left V 7 bases short and J 0 bases short, with 12 bases between. The CDR3 is 14 residues long. Germline lookup yields CDR1 LNHDA and CDR2 SQIVND (reference sequence). The rearrangement links TRBV19 to TRBJ1-1; D is perhaps TRBD1 (6 bases). The specimen comprised peripheral blood, sampled 28 days after the second dose of the MenACWY control vaccine. This clonotype was obtained from an adult who received the MenACWY meningococcal vaccine as a control. CDR3 nucleotides: TGTGCCAGTAAGGCGGGGGGCATGAACACTGAAGCTTTCTTT. It yields the protein CASKAGGMNTEAFF.